One sample yielded the 27 T cell receptor beta chains listed below, sequenced in a study of blood T cell repertoires in COVID-19. Data came from immunoSEQ multiplex PCR; TCRdb stores just in-frame clones and leaves some out. In the table there are approximately 50,000 clones, around 86% of which are singletons. The material sequenced was peripheral blood. Receptors originate from a man in his fifties or sixties with active COVID-19.

The chain joins TRBV4-1 to TRBJ2-3, with TRBD2 matching 9 bases. The V and J ends lost 0 bases and 2 bases, in that order; junction bases with no gene match: 6. The CDR3 totals 17 residues. The germline V gene encodes CDR1 MGHRA and CDR2 YSYEKL. CDR3 sequence (DNA): TGCGCCAGCAGCCAAGACCGACTAGCGGTGCTCACAGATACGCAGTATTTT. Protein: CASSQDRLAVLTDTQYF.

V gene TRBV9 combines with J gene TRBJ2-7; 8 positions match TRBD1. This CDR3 is built from 14 residues. Germline V lookup: CDR1 SGDLS, CDR2 YYNGEE. With 4 bases clipped from V and 2 bases from J, the junction kept 5 bases outside the gene matches. CDR3 nucleotide sequence: TGTGCCAGCAGCATCGGACAGGGCGCCTACGAGCAGTACTTC. Translation: CASSIGQGAYEQYF.

The V gene is TRBV7-8, the J gene TRBJ1-4; D call uncertain. The V gene lost 5 bases and the J gene lost 3 bases, with 13 bases spanning the gap. CDR1 is SGHVS and CDR2 is FQNEAQ in the germline V gene. The CDR3 is 15 residues long. DNA for the CDR3: TGTGCCAGCAGCCTAAGGGAGGCAGCTAATGAAAAACTGTTTTTT. Protein sequence: CASSLREAANEKLFF.

The rearrangement uses TRBV6-1 and TRBJ1-4; D not resolved. Trimming pared 3 bases from V and 7 bases from J, leaving 3 bases between. The CDR3 has 11 amino acids. Per the germline V gene, CDR1 is MNHNS and CDR2 is SASEGT. CDR3 sequence: CASSEREKLFF. CDR3 in DNA: TGTGCCAGCAGTGAGCGTGAAAAACTGTTTTTT.

This clone was counted a few times. This chain links TRBV27 with TRBJ2-2; 7 nucleotides align to TRBD2. CDR1 and CDR2 (germline): MNHEY, SMNVEV (reference sequence). CDR3 length equals 14 residues. Trimming at V came to 6 bases and at J to 10 bases, leaving 11 bases not matched to a gene. CDR3 nucleotides: TGTGCCAGCAGCCCAGCGACTAGCCTACAGGAGCTGTTTTTT. The encoded protein is CASSPATSLQELFF.

The gene calls are TRBV6-6 and TRBJ2-1, with 7 bases that match TRBD2. This CDR3 is 19 amino acids long. Per the germline V gene, CDR1 is MNHNY and CDR2 is SVGAGI (reference sequence). Trimming took 5 bases from V and 8 from J; bases not matched to a gene: 24. CDR3 in amino acids: CASSRTPPRLADHNDEQFF. The CDR3 DNA reads TGTGCCAGCAGTCGGACCCCCCCTCGGCTAGCGGACCATAACGATGAGCAGTTCTTC.

This chain uses TRBV7-9 with TRBJ2-7; TRBD2 aligns across 9 bases. After removal of 5 bases from V and 5 bases from J, the junction contained 10 bases not matched to a gene. This CDR3 is built from 15 residues. Germline values: CDR1 SEHNR, CDR2 FQNEAQ (reference sequence). The CDR3 here is CASSLQRGALDEQYF. Here the CDR3 DNA reads TGTGCCAGCAGCCTCCAGCGGGGGGCGTTGGACGAGCAGTACTTC.

The V and J genes are TRBV30 and TRBJ2-5, with a possible D match to TRBD1 (7 bases). The CDR3 is 14 residues long. Trimming removed 2 bases at V and 7 bases at J, with 17 bases between. The germline V gene encodes CDR1 GTSNPN and CDR2 SVGIG (reference sequence). CDR3 loop: CAWSPGQAEGTQYF. The CDR3 nucleotides are TGTGCCTGGAGTCCCGGACAGGCGGAGGGGACCCAGTACTTC. Looking up the rest from reference TRBV30 and TRBJ2-5 gives the full variable domain: SQTIHQWPATLVQPVGSPLSLECTVEGTSNPNLYWYRQAAGRGLQLLFYSVGIGQISSEVPQNLSASRPQDRQFILSSKKLLLSDSGFYLCAWSPGQAEGTQYFGPGTRLLVL.

The chain is built from TRBV18 and TRBJ2-1; D perhaps matches TRBD2 (6 bases). Germline lookup yields CDR1 KGHSH and CDR2 LQKENI. Trimming took 0 bases from V and 5 from J, leaving 14 bases between them. This CDR3 has 16 amino acids. CDR3 sequence (DNA): TGTGCCAGCTCACCACCGCTCGGGACTCTGAACAATGAGCAGTTCTTC. Protein: CASSPPLGTLNNEQFF.

Notes on this clone: The same CDR3 can be traced to other DNA sequences in this sample. The chain links TRBV18 to TRBJ1-6, with 10 bases lining up with TRBD1. With 6 bases clipped from V and 8 bases from J, the junction kept 4 bases outside the gene matches. CDR1 and CDR2 from the germline V gene are KGHSH and LQKENI. The CDR3 spans 14 residues. CDR3 region: CASSPTGGDSPLHF. CDR3 nucleotides: TGTGCCAGCTCGCCGACAGGGGGCGATTCACCCCTCCACTTT.

V is TRBV5-1 and J is TRBJ2-7, with D possibly matching TRBD1 (5 bases). The germline V gene encodes CDR1 SGHRS and CDR2 YFSETQ. Trimming cost V 4 bases and J 2 bases, with 10 bases left between them. The CDR3 sequence is 13 residues long. CDR3 nucleotide sequence: TGCGCCAGCAGCATAGACAGAGCCTACGAGCAGTACTTC. It encodes CASSIDRAYEQYF.

V gene TRBV2 combines with J gene TRBJ2-1; a possible D gene is TRBD2 (6 bases). The germline V gene encodes CDR1 SNHLY and CDR2 FYNNEI. CDR3 size: 14 residues. Between the trimmed V and J ends, which lost 4 bases and 7 bases, there was a span of 14 bases. The CDR3 spells CASSVWGLKNEQFF. The CDR3 region has the DNA TGTGCCAGCAGTGTATGGGGACTTAAAAATGAGCAGTTCTTC.

This chain uses TRBV30 with TRBJ2-5, with 9 positions matching TRBD1. The germline V gene encodes CDR1 GTSNPN and CDR2 SVGIG (reference sequence). The CDR3 has 14 residues. The trim removed 3 bases at V and 4 bases at J, leaving 6 bases unmatched. CDR3 region: CAWRGTGWGETQYF. The CDR3 nucleotides read TGTGCCTGGAGGGGGACAGGGTGGGGAGAGACCCAGTACTTC.

The chain links TRBV18 to TRBJ1-5, with D perhaps matching TRBD1 (5 bases). This CDR3 has 15 amino acids. Looked up from germline, CDR1 is KGHSH and CDR2 is LQKENI. The V end lost 3 bases, the J end lost 3 bases, and 12 bases lay between the germline ends. The CDR3 here is CASSPRGGANQPQHF. The CDR3 DNA sequence: TGTGCCAGCTCACCTCGAGGAGGGGCCAATCAGCCCCAGCATTTT.

The chain couples TRBV28 to TRBJ2-7; 7 bases map to TRBD1. Per germline, CDR1 MDHEN and CDR2 SYDVKM. There are 15 residues in the CDR3. V lost 5 bases and J lost 4; bases outside the gene matches: 11. CDR3 amino acids: CASSPRIDRAYEQYF. In nucleotides, the CDR3 is TGTGCCAGCAGTCCAAGGATCGACAGGGCATACGAGCAGTACTTC.

J is TRBJ2-2 and V is TRBV7-2; D is perhaps TRBD1 (6 bases). The V gene's germline CDR1 is SGHTA and CDR2 FQGNSA. The CDR3 totals 19 residues. Trimming pared 1 base from V and 0 bases from J, leaving 18 bases between. CDR3 nucleotide sequence: TGTGCCAGCAGCTTAGAGGTGGGGGCCAGGAGATCGAACACCGGGGAGCTGTTTTTT. Translating it yields CASSLEVGARRSNTGELFF.

The chain is built from TRBV9 and TRBJ2-5, with 7 bases identical to TRBD2. Germline CDR1 is SGDLS and CDR2 is YYNGEE. The V gene end was trimmed by 4 bases and the J gene end by 5 bases; junction bases not matched to a gene: 17. The CDR3 is made up of 17 amino acids. In DNA form, the CDR3 reads TGTGCCAGCAGCCGGACCTCGGGGGGAAGGGTTCCGGAGACCCAGTACTTC. Its translation is CASSRTSGGRVPETQYF.

CDR3 in amino acids: CASSLVASGSFYEQYF. The DNA of the CDR3 is TGTGCCAGCAGCTTAGTGGCTAGCGGGAGTTTCTACGAGCAGTACTTC. This chain uses TRBV7-8 with TRBJ2-7, with TRBD2 matching over 10 bases. The CDR3 is made up of 16 amino acids. Germline CDR1 is SGHVS and CDR2 is FQNEAQ. J was trimmed by 3 bases and V by 1 base; bases with no gene match: 6.

A single count supports this clone. The chain is built from TRBV4-1 and TRBJ2-7, with a tentative D call TRBD1 (6 bases). The length of the CDR3 is 13 residues. The V and J ends lost 5 bases and 1 base respectively, with 9 bases between them. Per the germline V gene, CDR1 is MGHRA and CDR2 is YSYEKL. Written as DNA, the CDR3 is TGCGCCAGCAGCTTGCAGGGGTCCTACGAGCAGTACTTC. Translated: CASSLQGSYEQYF.

The chain joins TRBV7-9 to TRBJ2-3, with TRBD1 as a possible D gene (6 bases). The CDR3 runs 14 residues. V was shortened by 5 bases and J by 0 bases, with 9 bases between the two germline ends. The germline V gene encodes CDR1 SEHNR and CDR2 FQNEAQ (reference sequence). The CDR3 nucleotides read TGTGCCAGCAGCCGAACAGGGAGCACAGATACGCAGTATTTT. Protein sequence: CASSRTGSTDTQYF.

The chain combines TRBV6-5 with TRBJ2-4; tentatively, D is TRBD1 (6 bases). Trimming pared 1 base from V and 6 bases from J, leaving 16 bases between. The CDR3 contains 16 residues. Germline CDR1 is MNHEY and CDR2 is SVGAGI. The CDR3 loop reads CASSYLPGQSGNIQYF. CDR3 coding DNA: TGTGCCAGCAGTTACTTACCCGGACAGTCTGGAAACATTCAGTACTTC.

The chain links TRBV6-5 to TRBJ2-5, with D possibly matching TRBD1 (6 bases). The CDR3 is 15 residues long. Per germline, CDR1 MNHEY and CDR2 SVGAGI. The ends were cut back, 6 bases at V and 0 bases at J, with 14 bases in the middle. This chain's CDR3 is CASSRAGTYQETQYF. The CDR3 DNA is TGTGCCAGCAGCCGAGCCGGGACATACCAAGAGACCCAGTACTTC.

This chain links TRBV12-3 or TRBV12-4 with TRBJ1-5; TRBD1 matches 8 bases. Unmatched junction bases numbered 4, after V lost 8 bases and J lost 4 bases. CDR3 length: 13 residues. The CDR3 DNA reads TGTGCCAGCGGGGGACAGGCTAATCAGCCCCAGCATTTT. This translates into CASGGQANQPQHF.

V gene TRBV5-4 combines with J gene TRBJ1-1; 9 nucleotides align to TRBD1. Germline-derived CDR1 and CDR2 are SGHNT and YYREEE (reference sequence). Trimming cost V 4 bases and J 4 bases; bases outside gene matches: 5. The CDR3 is 14 residues long. The DNA of the CDR3 is TGTGCCAGCAGCCCGACAGGGGGTAGCACTGAAGCTTTCTTT. It encodes CASSPTGGSTEAFF.

The sample holds one count of this clone. The rearrangement uses TRBV18 and TRBJ1-4; no reliable D call. The CDR3 is 14 residues long. The germline V and J ends were trimmed by 4 bases and 0 bases, with 6 bases remaining between them. Per germline, CDR1 KGHSH and CDR2 LQKENI. The CDR3 spells CASSRSSTNEKLFF. CDR3 bases: TGTGCCAGCTCACGGAGTTCAACTAATGAAAAACTGTTTTTT.

The V call is TRBV3-1 (or the pseudogene TRBV3-2), the J call TRBJ1-4; 8 bases fit TRBD1. The CDR3 spans 16 residues. Germline CDR1 reads LGHDT; CDR2 reads YNNKEL (reference sequence). V shed 0 bases and J 7 bases; nucleotides not matched to a gene: 7. The CDR3 nucleotides are TGTGCCAGCAGCCAAGACCTTGGGACAGGTGCTGAAAAACTGTTTTTT. This sequence encodes CASSQDLGTGAEKLFF.

The chain is built from TRBV5-4 and TRBJ2-1; 11 bases agree with TRBD2. The V gene end was trimmed by 0 bases and the J gene end by 7 bases; junction bases not matched to a gene: 6. Germline V gene data show CDR1 as SGHNT and CDR2 as YYREEE (reference sequence). The CDR3 runs 16 residues. DNA for the CDR3: TGTGCCAGCAGCTTGGCCCTAGCGGGAGGCGGGAATGAGCAGTTCTTC. The encoded protein is CASSLALAGGGNEQFF.